This TCR beta chain was obtained from a study of blood T cell repertoires in COVID-19. Clones were read by immunoSEQ multiplex PCR, and TCRdb kept only the in-frame ones, dropping some. In the table there are about 160,000 clones, roughly 83% of which are singletons. The germline CDR1 and CDR2 sequences are SGHRS and YFSETQ. The J segment lost 7 bases and the V segment lost 0 bases, leaving 2 bases of the junction unmatched. There are 15 residues in the CDR3. The chain joins TRBV5-1 to TRBJ2-1, with 12 bases matching TRBD2. This clonotype was sampled from a woman in her fifties or sixties with acute or convalescent COVID-19. Material: peripheral blood. The CDR3 here is CASSLEGLAGNEQFF. CDR3 in DNA: TGCGCCAGCAGCTTGGAGGGACTAGCGGGTAATGAGCAGTTCTTC.